This T cell receptor beta chain derives from a study of T cell repertoires and leukemia-associated antigens. In TCRdb, the 5' RACE reads were re-called with MiXCR into one record per CDR3 protein. The repertoire holds about 9,800 distinct CDR3 sequences, less than 55% seen once, with about 51% in the top ten. About this clonotype: The antigen is undetermined. At one of its ends the junction is not consistent with the germline gene, which may arise from a read error.

Findings and caveats of the study: No direct test of specificity or function was done for expanded clones. V, J, VDJ and CDR3 counts did not differ significantly among groups.

Without fetal bovine serum, CD3+ T cells were rested overnight. Germline CDR1 LNHNV, CDR2 YYDKDF (reference sequence). This CDR3 region has 17 residues. The chain uses TRBV15 and TRBJ2-2; 9 bases are a match to TRBD2. This clonotype was sampled from a female donor in good health. Sequencing used CD3+ T cells sorted from blood and cultured. The CDR3 loop reads CATSRDGAGGGTGELFF. For the CDR3, the DNA is TGTGCCACCAGTAGAGATGGAGCGGGGGGAGGAACCGGGGAGCTGTTTTTT.